The rows below give T cell receptor beta chains drawn from one sample of a study of T cells in Graves' hyperthyroidism and ophthalmopathy. TCRdb reprocessed the multiplex PCR reads via MiXCR and lists one record per CDR3 protein. Found here are a few hundred thousand distinct CDR3 sequences, approximately 15% of them singletons; the top ten hold under 7%. The sample consisted of blood. The receptors derive from a woman in her twenties or thirties with Graves' hyperthyroidism that later progressed to Graves' ophthalmopathy. Both conserved end residues are part of each CDR3. The order of the fields is J gene, CDR3 length, clone size, V gene, D gene, CDR3 DNA, CDR3 protein. The D gene is left open where the match is weak. Size is stated for part of the rows, as once, few or many counts, or as a class when the clone is expanded.

J: TRBJ2-7
length: 14
size: many
V: TRBV2
D: TRBD1
DNA: TGTGCCAGCAGCGGACAGGGACCAGGCTACGAGCAGTACTTC
CDR3: CASSGQGPGYEQYF

J: TRBJ2-3
length: 16
size: NA
V: TRBV7-2
D: TRBD2
DNA: TGTGCCAGCAGCTTAGCCGGGACTAGAAGCACAGATACGCAGTATTTT
CDR3: CASSLAGTRSTDTQYF

J: TRBJ2-5
length: 11
size: many
V: TRBV30
D: NA
DNA: TGTGCCTCTCACCAACAAGAGACCCAGTACTTC
CDR3: CASHQQETQYF

J: TRBJ2-2
length: 14
size: many
V: TRBV6-5
D: NA
DNA: TGTGCCAGCAGTTACGGGGACGACACCGGGGAGCTGTTTTTT
CDR3: CASSYGDDTGELFF

J: TRBJ1-3
length: 21
size: NA
V: TRBV28
D: NA
DNA: TGTGCCAGCAGTCGGGGAGGGTATGGTGTGCCTACGGCGAGCTCTGGAAACACCATATATTTT
CDR3: CASSRGGYGVPTASSGNTIYF

J: TRBJ1-2
length: 14
size: few
V: TRBV20-1
D: TRBD1
DNA: TGCAGTGCTAGAGGGGACAGACGAGACTATGGCTACACCTTC
CDR3: CSARGDRRDYGYTF

J: TRBJ1-1
length: 12
size: many
V: TRBV28
D: NA
DNA: TGTGCCAGCAGTTTACGGATAGATGAAGCTTTCTTT
CDR3: CASSLRIDEAFF

J: TRBJ1-3
length: 14
size: many
V: TRBV2
D: TRBD1
DNA: TGTGCCAGCAGCGATGACAGGGCCCGGGACACCATATATTTT
CDR3: CASSDDRARDTIYF

J: TRBJ1-6
length: 15
size: many
V: TRBV28
D: NA
DNA: TGTGCCAGCAGTTTTGGGACTGTGAATAATTCACCCCTCCACTTT
CDR3: CASSFGTVNNSPLHF

J: TRBJ2-2
length: 15
size: many
V: TRBV24-1
D: NA
DNA: TGTGCCACCAGTGACCCAGGACGGACGACCGGGGAGCTGTTTTTT
CDR3: CATSDPGRTTGELFF

J: TRBJ1-1
length: 15
size: many
V: TRBV13
D: NA
DNA: TGTGCCAGCAGCTTAGAAGGCAGCTATGTCACTGAAGCTTTCTTT
CDR3: CASSLEGSYVTEAFF

J: TRBJ1-2
length: 14
size: NA
V: TRBV7-9
D: TRBD1
DNA: TGTGCCAGCAGTCGTGGACAGGGTATGGTTCCGTCCACCTTC
CDR3: CASSRGQGMVPSTF

J: TRBJ2-2
length: 14
size: NA
V: TRBV5-1
D: NA
DNA: TGCGCCAGCAATGGTGGATCTAGCACCGGGGAGCTGTTTTTT
CDR3: CASNGGSSTGELFF

J: TRBJ1-2
length: 13
size: many
V: TRBV24-1
D: TRBD1
DNA: TGTGCCACCAGTGACTGGACAGGATATGGCTACACCTTC
CDR3: CATSDWTGYGYTF

J: TRBJ2-1
length: 20
size: NA
V: TRBV10-3
D: TRBD2
DNA: TGTGCCATCAGTACCGGGACTAGCGGGATCGACGTCGGGTCCTACAATGAGCAGTTCTTC
CDR3: CAISTGTSGIDVGSYNEQFF

J: TRBJ2-7
length: 16
size: many
V: TRBV11-3
D: TRBD2
DNA: TGTGCCAGCAGCCAACGAGTAGCGGGAGGGCCGGACGAGCAGTACTTC
CDR3: CASSQRVAGGPDEQYF

J: TRBJ1-4
length: 21
size: NA
V: TRBV4-1
D: TRBD1
DNA: TGCGCCAGCAGCCAAGATGAGTTCCAGAGACAGGGGGCGCGAGGAAAAGAAAAACTGTTTTTT
CDR3: CASSQDEFQRQGARGKEKLFF

J: TRBJ1-5
length: 15
size: NA
V: TRBV7-9
D: NA
DNA: TGTGCCAGCAGGCTGAGTCTGGACGGGTATCAGCCCCAGCATTTT
CDR3: CASRLSLDGYQPQHF

J: TRBJ2-7
length: 14
size: NA
V: TRBV29-1
D: TRBD1
DNA: TGCAGCGTCGTATCGGGACAGGATTTTTACGAGCAGTACTTC
CDR3: CSVVSGQDFYEQYF

J: TRBJ2-1
length: 16
size: few
V: TRBV29-1
D: NA
DNA: TGCAGCGTTGAATCTTTGGAATTTGGCAGGAACAATGAGCAGTTCTTC
CDR3: CSVESLEFGRNNEQFF

J: TRBJ1-1
length: 15
size: many
V: TRBV19
D: NA
DNA: TGTGCCAGTAGAACCTTACTTGGGGTGAACACTGAAGCTTTCTTT
CDR3: CASRTLLGVNTEAFF

J: TRBJ2-7
length: 13
size: few
V: TRBV24-1
D: TRBD2
DNA: TGTGCCACCGCGGGAGAGAATTCCTACGAGCAGTACTTC
CDR3: CATAGENSYEQYF

J: TRBJ2-3
length: 17
size: many
V: TRBV5-6
D: NA
DNA: TGTGCCAGCAGCTTAAATATCGGGACAACTACCACAGATACGCAGTATTTT
CDR3: CASSLNIGTTTTDTQYF

J: TRBJ1-1
length: 15
size: many
V: TRBV12-3/TRBV12-4
D: NA
DNA: TGTGCCAGCAGTTCATCACAGGGAGGCAGGGCTGAAGCTTTCTTT
CDR3: CASSSSQGGRAEAFF

J: TRBJ1-1
length: 13
size: many
V: TRBV18
D: NA
DNA: TGTGCCAGCTCACCAGTAACGGGGGTGGAAGCTTTCTTT
CDR3: CASSPVTGVEAFF

J: TRBJ1-2
length: 14
size: few
V: TRBV19
D: TRBD1
DNA: TGTGCCAGTAGTATAGGACAGGGAAGCGATGGCTACACCTTC
CDR3: CASSIGQGSDGYTF

J: TRBJ2-5
length: 13
size: NA
V: TRBV24-1
D: TRBD2
DNA: TGTGCCACCGGGCTAGCGGGAGGGGAGACCCAGTACTTC
CDR3: CATGLAGGETQYF

J: TRBJ1-3
length: 15
size: NA
V: TRBV6-1
D: TRBD1
DNA: TGTGCCAGCAGGGGACTGGACAGGGGCGGAAACACCATATATTTT
CDR3: CASRGLDRGGNTIYF

J: TRBJ2-7
length: 13
size: once
V: TRBV30
D: TRBD1
DNA: TGTGCCTGGGAGAGCCCGGACAGGGACGAGCAGTACTTC
CDR3: CAWESPDRDEQYF

J: TRBJ1-6
length: 15
size: few
V: TRBV28
D: NA
DNA: TGTGCCAGCACCTTCAGTGGGCGGGTTAATTCACCCCTCCACTTT
CDR3: CASTFSGRVNSPLHF

J: TRBJ2-1
length: 18
size: many
V: TRBV12-3/TRBV12-4
D: TRBD2
DNA: TGTGCCAGCAGTTTTGGGCGACTAGCGGCCAAGACGAACAATGAGCAGTTCTTC
CDR3: CASSFGRLAAKTNNEQFF

J: TRBJ2-3
length: 15
size: many
V: TRBV29-1
D: NA
DNA: TGCAGCGTGGCTAGGACTGCAGCTAGCACAGATACGCAGTATTTT
CDR3: CSVARTAASTDTQYF

J: TRBJ1-6
length: 18
size: many
V: TRBV5-6
D: NA
DNA: TGTGCCAGCAGCTTGGAAGGGGTCGGGGGACAAGGAGCTTCACCCCTCCACTTT
CDR3: CASSLEGVGGQGASPLHF

J: TRBJ2-3
length: 13
size: few
V: TRBV29-1
D: NA
DNA: TGCAGCGTTTGGACAGTTAACACAGATACGCAGTATTTT
CDR3: CSVWTVNTDTQYF

J: TRBJ1-1
length: 17
size: few
V: TRBV9
D: NA
DNA: TGTGCCAGCAGCTGGGCGGCAGGGGAAGGGAGGAACACTGAAGCTTTCTTT
CDR3: CASSWAAGEGRNTEAFF

J: TRBJ2-5
length: 10
size: many
V: TRBV27
D: NA
DNA: TGTGCCAGCAGAGAGGAGACCCAGTACTTC
CDR3: CASREETQYF

J: TRBJ2-1
length: 16
size: many
V: TRBV20-1
D: NA
DNA: TGCAGTGCTAGCGGCACGGGGGAGGAACCATACAATGAGCAGTTCTTC
CDR3: CSASGTGEEPYNEQFF

J: TRBJ2-1
length: 16
size: many
V: TRBV5-1
D: TRBD2
DNA: TGCGCCAGCAGCCCCCTAGGTAGCGGGCTATACAATGAGCAGTTCTTC
CDR3: CASSPLGSGLYNEQFF

J: TRBJ2-5
length: 16
size: many
V: TRBV20-1
D: TRBD2
DNA: TGCAGTGCTAGAGATCGGATAGCGGGACTCCAAGAGACCCAGTACTTC
CDR3: CSARDRIAGLQETQYF

J: TRBJ1-5
length: 14
size: many
V: TRBV27
D: NA
DNA: TGTGCCAGCAGTTTACCCGGGTACAATCAGCCCCAGCATTTT
CDR3: CASSLPGYNQPQHF

J: TRBJ2-1
length: 12
size: many
V: TRBV14
D: NA
DNA: TGTGCCAGCAGTCCTACAGATGTAAAGCAGTTCTTC
CDR3: CASSPTDVKQFF

J: TRBJ1-4
length: 13
size: NA
V: TRBV20-1
D: TRBD1
DNA: TGCAGTGCGGAAGGACAGGGAGAAGAAAAACTGTTTTTT
CDR3: CSAEGQGEEKLFF

J: TRBJ1-6
length: 13
size: many
V: TRBV3-1
D: NA
DNA: TGTGCCAGCAGCCAAGCCCGGGGTTCACCCCTCCACTTT
CDR3: CASSQARGSPLHF

J: TRBJ1-5
length: 15
size: many
V: TRBV7-2
D: NA
DNA: TGTGCCAGCAGCTTAGCGGGAGGAAGCAATCAGCCCCAGCATTTT
CDR3: CASSLAGGSNQPQHF

J: TRBJ2-5
length: 13
size: NA
V: TRBV5-1
D: NA
DNA: TGCGCCAGCAATCAGGGTGTAGCAGAGACCCAGTACTTC
CDR3: CASNQGVAETQYF

J: TRBJ1-1
length: 16
size: many
V: TRBV27
D: TRBD1
DNA: TGTGCCAGCAGTCGGACAGGGGCTCTCATGAACACTGAAGCTTTCTTT
CDR3: CASSRTGALMNTEAFF

J: TRBJ1-3
length: 16
size: NA
V: TRBV28
D: NA
DNA: TGTGCCAGCAGTTATGGGGGTGGGGTGAGCGGAAACACCATATATTTT
CDR3: CASSYGGGVSGNTIYF

J: TRBJ2-2
length: 15
size: few
V: TRBV6-1
D: TRBD1
DNA: TGTGCCAGCAGCATGGACAGGGTGAACACCGGGGAGCTGTTTTTT
CDR3: CASSMDRVNTGELFF

J: TRBJ1-2
length: 12
size: many
V: TRBV28
D: TRBD1
DNA: TGTGCCAGCAGCGCGACAGGGCTTGGCTACACCTTC
CDR3: CASSATGLGYTF

J: TRBJ2-2
length: 16
size: few
V: TRBV19
D: NA
DNA: TGTGCCAGTAGTATGGGTCGGGGGGCAGGCACCGGGGAGCTGTTTTTT
CDR3: CASSMGRGAGTGELFF

J: TRBJ1-5
length: 15
size: many
V: TRBV6-2/TRBV6-3
D: NA
DNA: TGTGCCAGCAGGCGGACAGAATATAGCAATCAGCCCCAGCATTTT
CDR3: CASRRTEYSNQPQHF

J: TRBJ2-6
length: 15
size: many
V: TRBV2
D: NA
DNA: TGTGCCAGCAGTGAGGGCAACTCTGGGGCCAACGTCCTGACTTTC
CDR3: CASSEGNSGANVLTF

J: TRBJ2-7
length: 15
size: NA
V: TRBV12-5
D: NA
DNA: TGTGCTAGTGCCCCCGCGAGGTGGGGCTCCTACGAGCAGTACTTC
CDR3: CASAPARWGSYEQYF

J: TRBJ1-4
length: 12
size: NA
V: TRBV19
D: TRBD1
DNA: TGTGCCAGTAGTCAACAGGGGGGAAAACTGTTTTTT
CDR3: CASSQQGGKLFF

J: TRBJ1-4
length: 18
size: many
V: TRBV6-1
D: TRBD1
DNA: TGTGCCAGCAGTTTTTCTGGGCCCCAACAGGGGGGGAATGAAAAACTGTTTTTT
CDR3: CASSFSGPQQGGNEKLFF

J: TRBJ2-1
length: 14
size: NA
V: TRBV18
D: NA
DNA: TGTGCCAGCTCACCAGCGACAGGCAACAATGAGCAGTTCTTC
CDR3: CASSPATGNNEQFF

J: TRBJ1-1
length: 14
size: many
V: TRBV12-3/TRBV12-4
D: NA
DNA: TGTGCCAGCAGTTTAGTGGGGGGCAGCACTGAAGCTTTCTTT
CDR3: CASSLVGGSTEAFF

J: TRBJ2-7
length: 15
size: many
V: TRBV7-9
D: TRBD2
DNA: TGTGCCAGCAGCTCCCCGACTAGCCTAACCTACGAGCAGTACTTC
CDR3: CASSSPTSLTYEQYF

J: TRBJ1-6
length: 15
size: many
V: TRBV7-8
D: TRBD1
DNA: TGTGCCAGCACAACTCGGGGGGACAGGGACTCACCCCTCCACTTT
CDR3: CASTTRGDRDSPLHF

J: TRBJ1-1
length: 16
size: many
V: TRBV5-6
D: NA
DNA: TGTGCCAGCAGCTTGACAGGACGGGAATTCCACACTGAAGCTTTCTTT
CDR3: CASSLTGREFHTEAFF